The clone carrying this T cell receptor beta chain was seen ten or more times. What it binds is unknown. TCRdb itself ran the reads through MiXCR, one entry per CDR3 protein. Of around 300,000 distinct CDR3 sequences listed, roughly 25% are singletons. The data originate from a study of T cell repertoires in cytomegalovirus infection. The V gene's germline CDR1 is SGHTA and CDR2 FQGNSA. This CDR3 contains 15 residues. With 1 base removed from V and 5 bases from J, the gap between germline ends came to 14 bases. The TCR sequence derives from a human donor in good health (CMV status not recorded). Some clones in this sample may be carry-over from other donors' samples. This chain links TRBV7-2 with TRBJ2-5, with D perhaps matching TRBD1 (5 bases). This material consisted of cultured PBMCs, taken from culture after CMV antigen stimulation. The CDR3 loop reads CASSLDRSIRETQYF. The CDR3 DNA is TGTGCCAGCAGCTTAGACAGGAGTATTAGGGAGACCCAGTACTTC. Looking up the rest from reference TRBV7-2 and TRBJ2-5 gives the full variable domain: GAGVSQSPSNKVTEKGKDVELRCDPISGHTALYWYRQSLGQGLEFLIYFQGNSAPDKSGLPSDRFSAERTGGSVSTLTIQRTQQEDSAVYLCASSLDRSIRETQYFGPGTRLLVL.